This TCR beta chain was captured in a study of cytomegalovirus exposure and HLA in healthy donors. Study context: The study's early data release held around 85 million unique TCRs from HLA-typed donors. Study results and limitations: The records held CMV serostatus as the only immune exposure information.

PCR amplification relied on 60 Vbeta primers (plus 13 Jbeta primers). Sequencing was performed with immunoSEQ multiplex PCR; in TCRdb, only in-frame clones are kept and a portion is missing. Seen here are roughly 120,000 clones, roughly 70% observed once, and the top ten hold roughly 10%. CDR1 and CDR2 from the germline V gene are GTSNPN and SVGIG (reference sequence). The CDR3 is made up of 15 amino acids. Trimming cost V 3 bases and J 2 bases, with 16 bases left between them. Sampled while nominally healthy, donors likely had unrecorded immune exposures. A word on this clone: Its specificity is unknown.

What was sequenced was PBMCs. This receptor was identified in a man aged 30 to 39 in good health and CMV-seropositive. The V gene is TRBV30, the J gene TRBJ1-2; D call uncertain. DNA of the CDR3: TGTGCCTGGAGCCCCGGACTCTTGAGCAACTATGGCTACACCTTC. It translates to CAWSPGLLSNYGYTF.